This is a list of T cell receptor beta chains from one sample in a study of T cell responses to AZD1222 COVID-19 vaccine. Assay: immunoSEQ multiplex PCR; the TCRdb copy retains only in-frame clones and omits some. The sample carries about 180,000 clones, 85% to 95% recorded once. The material sequenced was peripheral blood, taken 28 days after the second AZD1222 dose. These receptors all stem from an adult who received the AZD1222 COVID-19 vaccine. CDR3s include the opening cysteine and the closing phenylalanine or tryptophan. Fields, in order: CDR3 length, V gene, CDR3 protein.

CDR3 length: 14
V gene: TRBV5-1
CDR3 protein: CASSLAGAVDTQYF

CDR3 length: 13
V gene: TRBV28
CDR3 protein: CASRTGPNSPLHF

CDR3 length: 13
V gene: TRBV3-1/TRBV3-2
CDR3 protein: CASSQNDREKLFF

CDR3 length: 11
V gene: TRBV28
CDR3 protein: CASSLGGGYTF

CDR3 length: 15
V gene: TRBV7-9
CDR3 protein: CASSLMTVYNNEQFF

CDR3 length: 16
V gene: TRBV25-1
CDR3 protein: CASSEYVGRSNYGYTF

CDR3 length: 15
V gene: TRBV16
CDR3 protein: CASSQSQGVDQPQHF

CDR3 length: 15
V gene: TRBV10-3
CDR3 protein: CAISESGTGVSEAFF

CDR3 length: 14
V gene: TRBV29-1
CDR3 protein: CSAWLQDAIYGYTF

CDR3 length: 15
V gene: TRBV18
CDR3 protein: CASSPQLGIADDYTF

CDR3 length: 16
V gene: TRBV5-5
CDR3 protein: CASSYQSSGGRDTQYF

CDR3 length: 16
V gene: TRBV5-1
CDR3 protein: CASRPGDGSSYNEQFF

CDR3 length: 16
V gene: TRBV5-1
CDR3 protein: CASSYGTGGYTGELFF

CDR3 length: 13
V gene: TRBV6-6
CDR3 protein: CASSYSGIDTQYF

CDR3 length: 16
V gene: TRBV19
CDR3 protein: CASSIVGGQVNFEAFF

CDR3 length: 16
V gene: TRBV7-2
CDR3 protein: CASSPRTGVSNQPQHF

CDR3 length: 14
V gene: TRBV6-2/TRBV6-3
CDR3 protein: CASSYWTGTYEQYF

CDR3 length: 16
V gene: TRBV27
CDR3 protein: CASSFSPGHNLYEQYF

CDR3 length: 16
V gene: TRBV11-2
CDR3 protein: CASSFSGGTENTEAFF

CDR3 length: 13
V gene: TRBV11-3
CDR3 protein: CASSSLQGSEQYF

CDR3 length: 15
V gene: TRBV27
CDR3 protein: CASSSLLASGDTQYF

CDR3 length: 14
V gene: TRBV18
CDR3 protein: CASSPSQGPYGYTF

CDR3 length: 13
V gene: TRBV7-8
CDR3 protein: CASSSQSRDEQYF

CDR3 length: 16
V gene: TRBV4-1
CDR3 protein: CASSLVVAGSSYEQYF

CDR3 length: 15
V gene: TRBV7-9
CDR3 protein: CASPHGRANTGELFF

CDR3 length: 16
V gene: TRBV15
CDR3 protein: CATSRDRGASGNTIYF

CDR3 length: 15
V gene: TRBV7-2
CDR3 protein: CASSSEGAGNSPLHF

CDR3 length: 15
V gene: TRBV4-1
CDR3 protein: CASSAGGALHYEQYF

CDR3 length: 14
V gene: TRBV6-6
CDR3 protein: CASSPGLAAREQYF

CDR3 length: 13
V gene: TRBV2
CDR3 protein: CASSPTGQIEAFF

CDR3 length: 17
V gene: TRBV27
CDR3 protein: CASSAVWGVSGANVLTF

CDR3 length: 9
V gene: TRBV29-1
CDR3 protein: CSGEGPQHF

CDR3 length: 12
V gene: TRBV28
CDR3 protein: CASSGIWAEQFF

CDR3 length: 14
V gene: TRBV5-1
CDR3 protein: CASSFEGDYAGYTF

CDR3 length: 15
V gene: TRBV27
CDR3 protein: CASSLRAAGNTEAFF

CDR3 length: 15
V gene: TRBV7-7
CDR3 protein: CASSLRTGSYNEQFF

CDR3 length: 14
V gene: TRBV9
CDR3 protein: CASSVYGGPETQYF

CDR3 length: 14
V gene: TRBV7-2
CDR3 protein: CASSLGTNTGELFF

CDR3 length: 15
V gene: TRBV5-6
CDR3 protein: CASSIRQGANYGYTF

CDR3 length: 15
V gene: TRBV6-5
CDR3 protein: CASSYRDRGTDTQYF

CDR3 length: 14
V gene: TRBV11-2
CDR3 protein: CASSLRTVAYEQYF

CDR3 length: 11
V gene: TRBV20-1
CDR3 protein: CSAKSEDTQYF

CDR3 length: 14
V gene: TRBV27
CDR3 protein: CASSLGNTNNEQFF

CDR3 length: 14
V gene: TRBV3-1/TRBV3-2
CDR3 protein: CASSQVRSDTEAFF

CDR3 length: 12
V gene: TRBV7-2
CDR3 protein: CASSLAREKLFF

CDR3 length: 18
V gene: TRBV3-1/TRBV3-2
CDR3 protein: CASSKGTSGGFSTDTQYF

CDR3 length: 16
V gene: TRBV3-1/TRBV3-2
CDR3 protein: CASSQSLLAASYEQYF

CDR3 length: 14
V gene: TRBV27
CDR3 protein: CASSFHGDGQPQHF

CDR3 length: 12
V gene: TRBV3-1/TRBV3-2
CDR3 protein: CASGRGNYGYTF

CDR3 length: 15
V gene: TRBV7-6
CDR3 protein: CASSLGSGSFQPQHF

CDR3 length: 13
V gene: TRBV28
CDR3 protein: CASTDSFSYEQYF

CDR3 length: 14
V gene: TRBV10-2
CDR3 protein: CASSEGLRAGGYTF

CDR3 length: 15
V gene: TRBV10-2
CDR3 protein: CASRLPGRLTDTQYF

CDR3 length: 15
V gene: TRBV7-2
CDR3 protein: CASSFGGRATDTQYF

CDR3 length: 13
V gene: TRBV10-2
CDR3 protein: CASSDSQTYGYTF

CDR3 length: 14
V gene: TRBV19
CDR3 protein: CASRDRYSNQPQHF